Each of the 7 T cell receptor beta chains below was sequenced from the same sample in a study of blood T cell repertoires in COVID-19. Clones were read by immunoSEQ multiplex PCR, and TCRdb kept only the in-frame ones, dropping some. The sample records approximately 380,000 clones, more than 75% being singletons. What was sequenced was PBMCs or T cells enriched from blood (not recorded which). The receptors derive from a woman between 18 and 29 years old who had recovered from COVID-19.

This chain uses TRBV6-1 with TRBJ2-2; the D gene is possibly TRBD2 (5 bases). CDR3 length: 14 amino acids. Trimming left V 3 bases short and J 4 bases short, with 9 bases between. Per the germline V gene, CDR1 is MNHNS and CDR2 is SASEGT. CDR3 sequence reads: CASSDGVGTGELFF. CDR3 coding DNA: TGTGCCAGCAGTGACGGGGTTGGCACCGGGGAGCTGTTTTTT.

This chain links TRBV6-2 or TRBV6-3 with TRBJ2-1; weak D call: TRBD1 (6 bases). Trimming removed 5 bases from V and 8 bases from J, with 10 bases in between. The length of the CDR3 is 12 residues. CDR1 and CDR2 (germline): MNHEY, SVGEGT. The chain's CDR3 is CASSTRGDEQFF. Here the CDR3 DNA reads TGTGCCAGCAGTACCAGGGGAGATGAGCAGTTCTTC.

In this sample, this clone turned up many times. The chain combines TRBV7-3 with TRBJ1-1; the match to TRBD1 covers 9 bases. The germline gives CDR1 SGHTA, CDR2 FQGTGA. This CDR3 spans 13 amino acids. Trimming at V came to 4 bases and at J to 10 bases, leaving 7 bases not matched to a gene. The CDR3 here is CASSSGQGVPAFF. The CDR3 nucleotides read TGTGCCAGCAGCTCGGGACAGGGCGTTCCAGCTTTCTTT.

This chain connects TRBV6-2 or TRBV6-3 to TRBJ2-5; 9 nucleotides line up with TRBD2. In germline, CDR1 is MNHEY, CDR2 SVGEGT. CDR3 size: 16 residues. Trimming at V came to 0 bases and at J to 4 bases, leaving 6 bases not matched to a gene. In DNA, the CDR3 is TGTGCCAGCAGTTACTCTTGGCGGGGGGGCCGAGAGACCCAGTACTTC. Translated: CASSYSWRGGRETQYF.

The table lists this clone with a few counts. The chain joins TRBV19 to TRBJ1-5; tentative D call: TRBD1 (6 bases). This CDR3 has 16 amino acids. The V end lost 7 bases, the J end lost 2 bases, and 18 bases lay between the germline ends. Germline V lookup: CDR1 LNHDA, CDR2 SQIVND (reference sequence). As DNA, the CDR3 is TGTGCCAGTACCCTAGGAGGGGGGGCTGGCAATCAGCCCCAGCATTTT. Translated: CASTLGGGAGNQPQHF.

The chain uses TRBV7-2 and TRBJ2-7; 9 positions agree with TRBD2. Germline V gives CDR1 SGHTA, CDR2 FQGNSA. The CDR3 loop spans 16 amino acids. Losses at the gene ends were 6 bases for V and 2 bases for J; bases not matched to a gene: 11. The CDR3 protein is CASRRTSVDLPYEQYF. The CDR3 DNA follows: TGTGCCAGCAGGAGGACTAGCGTAGACCTCCCCTACGAGCAGTACTTC.

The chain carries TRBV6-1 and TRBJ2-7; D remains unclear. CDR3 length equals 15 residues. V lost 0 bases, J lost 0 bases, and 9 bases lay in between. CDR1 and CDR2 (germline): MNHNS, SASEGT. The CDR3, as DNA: TGTGCCAGCAGTGAAGCGCGTTATAGCTCCTACGAGCAGTACTTC. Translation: CASSEARYSSYEQYF.